These 5 T cell receptor beta chains were sequenced from one sample in a study of beta chain features in type 1 diabetes. Reverse transcribing all isolated RNA meant expressed TCRB transcripts were sequenced. Assay: immunoSEQ multiplex PCR; the TCRdb copy retains only in-frame clones and omits some. The table lists almost 350,000 clones, 15% to 20% of them singletons. Sequencing input: naive CD4+ T cells from blood. These receptors were taken from a young woman in good health.

This clone has only a few counts. The chain couples TRBV29-1 to TRBJ2-7, with TRBD1 identical over 8 bases. The V gene's germline CDR1 is SQVTM and CDR2 ANQGSEA. J was trimmed by 0 bases and V by 5 bases; bases with no gene match: 6. CDR3 length equals 14 residues. The CDR3, as DNA: TGCAGCGTTACCACAGGGGGGAGCTCCTACGAGCAGTACTTC. This codes for CSVTTGGSSYEQYF.

The chain employs TRBV5-1 and TRBJ2-7; 12 bases map to TRBD2. V was clipped by 2 bases and J by 6 bases; unmatched bases: 9. CDR3 length: 16 amino acids. Germline V lookup: CDR1 SGHRS, CDR2 YFSETQ. In nucleotides, the CDR3 is TGCGCCAGCAGCTTTAGACTAGCGGGAGAGGGGAGCGAGCAGTACTTC. Encoded protein: CASSFRLAGEGSEQYF.

The CDR3 nucleotides are TGCAGCGTTGAGGCGCAGGGGGCCGGGGAGCTGTTTTTT. Its protein is CSVEAQGAGELFF. The chain has TRBV29-1 and TRBJ2-2; 7 bases are a match to TRBD1. This CDR3 is built from 13 residues. The V and J ends lost 3 bases and 6 bases, in that order; junction bases with no gene match: 4. Germline assignment: CDR1 SQVTM and CDR2 ANQGSEA.

The gene calls are TRBV30 and TRBJ1-2, with D possibly being TRBD1 (5 bases). The CDR3 runs to 14 residues. Trimming removed 0 bases at V and 4 bases at J, with 12 bases between. Germline V gene data show CDR1 as GTSNPN and CDR2 as SVGIG (reference sequence). CDR3 in amino acids: CAWSVRGRAYGYTF. The CDR3 nucleotides are TGTGCCTGGAGTGTACGGGGGAGAGCCTATGGCTACACCTTC. Full variable domain (rest looked up from reference TRBV30 and TRBJ1-2): SQTIHQWPATLVQPVGSPLSLECTVEGTSNPNLYWYRQAAGRGLQLLFYSVGIGQISSEVPQNLSASRPQDRQFILSSKKLLLSDSGFYLCAWSVRGRAYGYTFGSGTRLTVV.

This sequence joins TRBV7-9 and TRBJ2-7; D ambiguous. V dropped 3 bases and J dropped 0 bases, with 12 bases sitting between them. Per the germline V gene, CDR1 is SEHNR and CDR2 is FQNEAQ (reference sequence). The CDR3 is made up of 15 amino acids. CDR3 DNA: TGTGCCAGCAGCTTTGGAAGAGGCAGCTCCTACGAGCAGTACTTC. Translation gives CASSFGRGSSYEQYF.